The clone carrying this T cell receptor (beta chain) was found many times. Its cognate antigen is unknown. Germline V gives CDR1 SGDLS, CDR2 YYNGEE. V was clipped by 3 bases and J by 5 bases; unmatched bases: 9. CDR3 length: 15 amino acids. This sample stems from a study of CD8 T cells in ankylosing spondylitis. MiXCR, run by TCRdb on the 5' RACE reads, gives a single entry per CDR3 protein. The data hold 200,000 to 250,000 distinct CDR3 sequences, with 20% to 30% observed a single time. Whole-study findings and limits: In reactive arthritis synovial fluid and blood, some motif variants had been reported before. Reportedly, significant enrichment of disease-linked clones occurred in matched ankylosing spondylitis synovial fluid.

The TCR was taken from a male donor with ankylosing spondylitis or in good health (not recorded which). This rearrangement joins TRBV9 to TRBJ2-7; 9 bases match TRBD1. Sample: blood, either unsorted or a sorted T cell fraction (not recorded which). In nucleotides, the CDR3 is TGTGCCAGCAGCGGGGGGGACAGGGATTTCCACGAGCAGTACTTC. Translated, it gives CASSGGDRDFHEQYF.